This TCR beta chain was found in a study of blood T cell repertoires in COVID-19. Study-wide background: The analysed material was cDNA or gDNA that came from T cells, B-cell-depleted T cells, or PBMCs.

CDR3 length: 14 residues. The germline V gene encodes CDR1 DFQATT and CDR2 SNEGSKA (reference sequence). V shed 3 bases and J 7 bases; nucleotides not matched to a gene: 10. The repertoire was sequenced with immunoSEQ multiplex PCR; TCRdb's copy has only in-frame clones and lacks some. The data contain 45,000 to 55,000 clones, 80% to 90% of them singletons. The TCR comes from a man aged 45-60 years with acute or convalescent COVID-19. The sequencing sample was made of peripheral blood. The chain couples TRBV20-1 to TRBJ2-3; 7 nucleotides match TRBD2. The CDR3 reads CSASMVAGPNTQYF. CDR3 coding DNA: TGCAGTGCTAGTATGGTAGCGGGCCCGAATACGCAGTATTTT.